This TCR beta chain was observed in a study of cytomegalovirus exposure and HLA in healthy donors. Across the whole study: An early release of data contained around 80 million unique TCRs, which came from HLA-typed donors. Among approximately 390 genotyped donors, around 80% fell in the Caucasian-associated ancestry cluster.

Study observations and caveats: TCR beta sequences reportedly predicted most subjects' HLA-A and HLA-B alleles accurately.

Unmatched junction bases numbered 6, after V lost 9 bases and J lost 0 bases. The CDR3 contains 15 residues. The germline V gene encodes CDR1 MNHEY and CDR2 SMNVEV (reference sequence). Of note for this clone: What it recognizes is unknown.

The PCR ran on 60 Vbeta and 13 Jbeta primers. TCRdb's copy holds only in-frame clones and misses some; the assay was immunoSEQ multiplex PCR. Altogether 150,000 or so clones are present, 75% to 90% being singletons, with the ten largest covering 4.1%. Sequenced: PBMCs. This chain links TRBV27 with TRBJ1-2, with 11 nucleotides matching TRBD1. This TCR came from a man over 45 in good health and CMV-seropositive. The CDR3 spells CASYGQGASNYGYTF. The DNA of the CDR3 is TGTGCCAGTTATGGACAGGGGGCCTCTAACTATGGCTACACCTTC.